This TCR beta chain was sequenced in a study of blood T cell repertoires in COVID-19. The CDR3 runs 18 residues. J was trimmed by 2 bases and V by 5 bases; bases with no gene match: 10. Looked up from germline, CDR1 is MDHEN and CDR2 is SYDVKM. Generated by immunoSEQ multiplex PCR, the TCRdb table keeps only in-frame clones and is missing some. The profile shows roughly 100,000 clones, about 77% of them singletons. The chain couples TRBV28 to TRBJ2-6; the match to TRBD1 covers 9 bases. This sequence originates from a woman aged 80 or over with acute or convalescent COVID-19. Source material: peripheral blood. CDR3 protein: CASSKYRGRGTGANVLTF. The CDR3, as DNA: TGTGCCAGCAGTAAGTACAGGGGGCGAGGGACTGGGGCCAACGTCCTGACTTTC.